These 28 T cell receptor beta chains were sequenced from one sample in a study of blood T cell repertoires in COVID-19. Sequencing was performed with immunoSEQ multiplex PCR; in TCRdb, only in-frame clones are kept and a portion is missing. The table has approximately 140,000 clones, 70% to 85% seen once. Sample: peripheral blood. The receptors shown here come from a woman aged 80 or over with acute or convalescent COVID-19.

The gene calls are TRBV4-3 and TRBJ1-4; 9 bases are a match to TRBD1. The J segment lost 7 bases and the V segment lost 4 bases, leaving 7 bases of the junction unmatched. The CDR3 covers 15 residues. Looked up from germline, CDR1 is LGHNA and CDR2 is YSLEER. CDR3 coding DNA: TGCGCCAGCAGCCGCGCGGGGACAGGGCGTGAAAAACTGTTTTTT. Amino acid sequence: CASSRAGTGREKLFF.

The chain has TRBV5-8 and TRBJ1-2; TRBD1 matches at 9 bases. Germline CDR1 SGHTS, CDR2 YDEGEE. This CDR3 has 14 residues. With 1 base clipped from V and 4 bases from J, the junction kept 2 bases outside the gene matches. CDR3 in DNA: TGTGCCAGCAGCTTGAAGACAGGGGGCTATGGCTACACCTTC. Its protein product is CASSLKTGGYGYTF.

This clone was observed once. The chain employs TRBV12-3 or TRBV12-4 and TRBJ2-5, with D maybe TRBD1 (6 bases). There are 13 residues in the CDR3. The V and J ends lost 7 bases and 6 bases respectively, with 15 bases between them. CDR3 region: CASTTGTPKTQYF. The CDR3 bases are TGTGCCAGCACCACCGGGACACCTAAGACCCAGTACTTC.

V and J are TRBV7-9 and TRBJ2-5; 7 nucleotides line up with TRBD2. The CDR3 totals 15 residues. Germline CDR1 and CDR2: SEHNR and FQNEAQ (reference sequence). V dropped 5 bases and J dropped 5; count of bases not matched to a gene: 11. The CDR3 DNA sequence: TGTGCCAGCAGCCTGCAACTAGCGCCCCAGGAGACCCAGTACTTC. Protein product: CASSLQLAPQETQYF.

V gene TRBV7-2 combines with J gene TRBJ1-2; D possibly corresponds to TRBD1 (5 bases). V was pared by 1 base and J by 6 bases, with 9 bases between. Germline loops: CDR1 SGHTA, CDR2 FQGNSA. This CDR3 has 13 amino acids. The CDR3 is CASSLVSTDGYTF. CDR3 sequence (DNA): TGTGCCAGCAGCTTAGTTTCGACAGATGGCTACACCTTC.

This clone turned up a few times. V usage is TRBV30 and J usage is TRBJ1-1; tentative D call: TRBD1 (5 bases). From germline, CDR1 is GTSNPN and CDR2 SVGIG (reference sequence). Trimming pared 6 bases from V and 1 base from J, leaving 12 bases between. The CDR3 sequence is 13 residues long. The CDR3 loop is CACRQIANTEAFF. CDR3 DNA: TGTGCCTGTAGACAGATTGCGAACACTGAAGCTTTCTTT.

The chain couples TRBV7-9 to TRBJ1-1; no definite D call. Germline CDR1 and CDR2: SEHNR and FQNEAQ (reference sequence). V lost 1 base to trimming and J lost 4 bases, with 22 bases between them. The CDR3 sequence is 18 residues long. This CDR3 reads CASSLGIKLWGDTTEAFF. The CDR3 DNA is TGTGCCAGCAGCTTAGGAATTAAACTTTGGGGAGACACCACTGAAGCTTTCTTT.

CDR3 sequence: CAAPWGTASYGYTF. CDR3 nucleotides: TGTGCCGCCCCCTGGGGGACAGCAAGCTATGGCTACACCTTC. V and J are TRBV30 and TRBJ1-2, with TRBD1 matching over 7 bases. The germline V gene has CDR1 GTSNPN and CDR2 SVGIG (reference sequence). The CDR3 runs to 14 residues. V lost 8 bases to trimming and J lost 4 bases; unmatched junction nucleotides: 13.

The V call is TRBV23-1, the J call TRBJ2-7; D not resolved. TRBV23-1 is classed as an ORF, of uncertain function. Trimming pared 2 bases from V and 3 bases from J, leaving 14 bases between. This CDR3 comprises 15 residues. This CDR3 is CASSQGAGCLYEQYF. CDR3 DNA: TGCGCCAGCAGTCAAGGCGCAGGTTGCCTCTACGAGCAGTACTTC.

The CDR3 protein is CASSQELGSGHEKLFF. CDR3 coding DNA: TGCGCCAGCAGCCAAGAACTGGGGTCAGGGCATGAAAAACTGTTTTTT. The gene calls are TRBV4-3 and TRBJ1-4, with D perhaps TRBD1 (5 bases). Trimming removed 0 bases at V and 6 bases at J, with 14 bases between. Germline V gene data show CDR1 as LGHNA and CDR2 as YSLEER. The CDR3 sequence is 16 residues long.

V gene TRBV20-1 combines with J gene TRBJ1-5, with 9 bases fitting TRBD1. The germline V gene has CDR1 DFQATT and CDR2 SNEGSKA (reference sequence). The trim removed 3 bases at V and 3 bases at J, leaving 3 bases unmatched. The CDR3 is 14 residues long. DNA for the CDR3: TGCAGTGCTAGTACAGGGGGCTCCAATCAGCCCCAGCATTTT. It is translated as CSASTGGSNQPQHF.

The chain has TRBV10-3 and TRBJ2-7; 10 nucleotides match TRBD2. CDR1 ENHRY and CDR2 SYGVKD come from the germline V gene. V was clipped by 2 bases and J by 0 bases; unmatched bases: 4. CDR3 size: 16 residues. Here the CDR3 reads CAISEGLADLSYEQYF. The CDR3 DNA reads TGTGCCATCAGTGAGGGACTAGCGGACCTCTCCTACGAGCAGTACTTC.

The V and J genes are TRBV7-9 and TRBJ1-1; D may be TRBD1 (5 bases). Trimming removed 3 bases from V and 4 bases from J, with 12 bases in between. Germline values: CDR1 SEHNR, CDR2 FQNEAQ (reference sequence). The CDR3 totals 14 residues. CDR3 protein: CASSFGGAATEAFF. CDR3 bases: TGTGCCAGCAGCTTCGGGGGAGCGGCCACTGAAGCTTTCTTT.

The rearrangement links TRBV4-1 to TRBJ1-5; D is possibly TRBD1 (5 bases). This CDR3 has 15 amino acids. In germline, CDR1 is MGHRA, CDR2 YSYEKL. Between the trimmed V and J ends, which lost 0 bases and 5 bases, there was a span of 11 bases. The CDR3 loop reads CASSQEPRVDQPQHF. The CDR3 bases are TGCGCCAGCAGCCAAGAACCCAGGGTGGATCAGCCCCAGCATTTT.

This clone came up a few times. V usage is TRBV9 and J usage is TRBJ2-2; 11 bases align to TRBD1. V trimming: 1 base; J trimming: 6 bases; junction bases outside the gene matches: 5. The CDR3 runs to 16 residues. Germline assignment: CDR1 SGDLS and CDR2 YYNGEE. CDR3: CASSVWGQGVSGELFF. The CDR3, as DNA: TGTGCCAGCAGCGTATGGGGACAGGGGGTATCCGGGGAGCTGTTTTTT.

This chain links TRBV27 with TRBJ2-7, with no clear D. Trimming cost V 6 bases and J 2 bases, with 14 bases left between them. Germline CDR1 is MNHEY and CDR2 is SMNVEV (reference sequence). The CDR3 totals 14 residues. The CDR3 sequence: CASSPNSLPYEQYF. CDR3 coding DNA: TGTGCCAGCAGCCCTAACAGTCTTCCCTACGAGCAGTACTTC.

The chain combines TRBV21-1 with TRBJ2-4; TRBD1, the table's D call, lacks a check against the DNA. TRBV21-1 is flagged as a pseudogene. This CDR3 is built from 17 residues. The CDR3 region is CASSCLDRAWDKNIQYF. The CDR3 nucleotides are TGTGCCAGCAGCTGTCTTGACAGGGCTTGGGACAAAAACATTCAGTACTTC.

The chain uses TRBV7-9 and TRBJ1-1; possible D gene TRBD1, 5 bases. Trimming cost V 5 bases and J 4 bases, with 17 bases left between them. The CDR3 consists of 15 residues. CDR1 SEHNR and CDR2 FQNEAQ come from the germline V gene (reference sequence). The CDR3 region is CASSNLGQKTTEAFF. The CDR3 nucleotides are TGTGCCAGCAGCAACCTGGGGCAGAAGACCACTGAAGCTTTCTTT.

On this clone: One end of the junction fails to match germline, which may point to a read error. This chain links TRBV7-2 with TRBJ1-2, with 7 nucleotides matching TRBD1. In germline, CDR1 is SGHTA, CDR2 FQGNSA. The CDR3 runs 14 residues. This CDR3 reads CASSLADREVGYTF. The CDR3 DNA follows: TGTGCCAGCAGCCTAGCCGACAGGGAAGTTGGCTACACCTTC.

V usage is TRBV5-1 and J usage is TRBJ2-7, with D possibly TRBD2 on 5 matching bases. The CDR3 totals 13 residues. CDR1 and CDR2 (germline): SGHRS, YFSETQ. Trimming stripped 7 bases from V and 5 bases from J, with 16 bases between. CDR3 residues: CASGTQEANEQYF. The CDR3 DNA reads TGCGCCAGCGGCACCCAGGAGGCCAACGAGCAGTACTTC.

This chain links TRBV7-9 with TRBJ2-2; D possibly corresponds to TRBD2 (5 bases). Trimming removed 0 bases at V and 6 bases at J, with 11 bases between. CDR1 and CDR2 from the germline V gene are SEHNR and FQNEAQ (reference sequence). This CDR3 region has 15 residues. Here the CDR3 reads CASSLALLGAGELFF. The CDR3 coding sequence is TGTGCCAGCAGCTTAGCCCTTCTCGGGGCCGGGGAGCTGTTTTTT.

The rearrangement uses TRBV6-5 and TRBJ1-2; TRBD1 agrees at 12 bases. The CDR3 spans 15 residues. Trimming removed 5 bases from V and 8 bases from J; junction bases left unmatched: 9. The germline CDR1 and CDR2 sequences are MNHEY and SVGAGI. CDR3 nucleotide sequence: TGTGCCAGCAGTCCGAGGGGACAGGGGGCTGGAGGCTACACCTTC. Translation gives CASSPRGQGAGGYTF.

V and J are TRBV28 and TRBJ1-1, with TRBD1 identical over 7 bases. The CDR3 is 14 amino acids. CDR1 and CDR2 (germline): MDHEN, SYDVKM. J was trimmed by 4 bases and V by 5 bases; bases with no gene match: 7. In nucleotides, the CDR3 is TGTGCCAGCAGTCTTCCGGGACAGCTCACTGAAGCTTTCTTT. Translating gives CASSLPGQLTEAFF.

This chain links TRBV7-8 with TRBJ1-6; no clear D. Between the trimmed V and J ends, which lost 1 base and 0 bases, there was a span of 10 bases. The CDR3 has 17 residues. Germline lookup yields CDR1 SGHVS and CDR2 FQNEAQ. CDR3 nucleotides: TGTGCCAGCAGCTTAGGTGACATAAGCTCCTATAATTCACCCCTCCACTTT. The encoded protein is CASSLGDISSYNSPLHF.

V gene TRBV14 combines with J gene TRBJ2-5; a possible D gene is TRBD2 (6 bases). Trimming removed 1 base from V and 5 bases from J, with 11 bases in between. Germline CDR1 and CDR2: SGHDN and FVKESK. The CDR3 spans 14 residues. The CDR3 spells CASSQGRRVETQYF. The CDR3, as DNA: TGTGCCAGCAGCCAAGGGCGGAGGGTGGAGACCCAGTACTTC.

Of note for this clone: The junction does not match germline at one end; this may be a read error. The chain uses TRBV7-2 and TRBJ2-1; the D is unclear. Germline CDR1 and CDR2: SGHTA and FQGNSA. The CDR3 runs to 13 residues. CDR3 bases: TGTGCCAGCAGCTTAGCTGGGTACAGTGAGCAGTTCTTC. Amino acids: CASSLAGYSEQFF.

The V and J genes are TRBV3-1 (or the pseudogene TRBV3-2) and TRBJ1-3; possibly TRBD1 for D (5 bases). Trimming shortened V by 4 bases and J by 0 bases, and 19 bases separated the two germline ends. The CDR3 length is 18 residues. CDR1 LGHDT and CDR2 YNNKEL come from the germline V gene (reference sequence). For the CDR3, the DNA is TGTGCCAGCAGCCCACAGCCCCGGGGACTCAACTCTGGAAACACCATATATTTT. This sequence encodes CASSPQPRGLNSGNTIYF.

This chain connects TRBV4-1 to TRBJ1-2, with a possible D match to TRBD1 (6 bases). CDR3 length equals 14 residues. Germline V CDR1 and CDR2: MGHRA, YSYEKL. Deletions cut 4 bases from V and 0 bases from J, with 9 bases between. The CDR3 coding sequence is TGCGCCAGCAGCCTAACAGGGCCTAACTATGGCTACACCTTC. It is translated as CASSLTGPNYGYTF.